One and the same sample provided the 5 T cell receptor beta chains below, sequenced in a study of Graves' ophthalmopathy and Graves' hyperthyroidism. For repertoire sequencing, the TCR beta CDR3 regions were amplified from RNA transcripts. RT-PCR with HTBI primers came first, then second-round multiplex PCR. One entry per CDR3 protein results from TCRdb running MiXCR on the multiplex PCR reads. The data contain a few hundred thousand distinct CDR3 sequences, roughly a sixth of them singletons. The sequenced sample was peripheral blood. Every receptor here comes from an adult man with Graves' ophthalmopathy.

This clonotype was seen repeatedly, ten times or more. The chain links TRBV6-5 to TRBJ2-7, with TRBD2 matching 7 bases. The germline CDR1 and CDR2 sequences are MNHEY and SVGAGI. CDR3 length: 15 amino acids. The J segment lost 4 bases and the V segment lost 2 bases, leaving 8 bases of the junction unmatched. The CDR3 region is CASSYGGSFSYEQYF. CDR3 in DNA: TGTGCCAGCAGTTACGGCGGGAGTTTCTCTTACGAGCAGTACTTC.

The chain links TRBV27 to TRBJ1-2; TRBD1 agrees at 9 bases. V gave up 2 bases and J gave up 8 bases; unmatched junction bases: 9. The CDR3 is 15 residues long. Germline CDR1 MNHEY, CDR2 SMNVEV (reference sequence). For the CDR3, the DNA is TGTGCCAGCAGTTTAACGGGACAGGGATCGAGAGGCTACACCTTC. The encoded protein is CASSLTGQGSRGYTF.

This clonotype was seen many times. This sequence joins TRBV20-1 and TRBJ2-5; TRBD1 might be the D (5 bases). CDR1 is DFQATT and CDR2 is SNEGSKA in the germline V gene (reference sequence). V lost 5 bases to trimming and J lost 2 bases, with 12 bases between them. This CDR3 is 13 amino acids long. This CDR3 reads CSALGRQQETQYF. CDR3 DNA sequence: TGCAGTGCTTTGGGGCGTCAGCAAGAGACCCAGTACTTC.

This clonotype came up many times. A clone one base away is much larger, so this may be a read error. This chain joins TRBV6-1 and TRBJ2-5; D gene uncertain. This CDR3 is 14 amino acids long. V was cut by 2 bases and J by 1 base, with 8 bases left in between. Germline CDR1 MNHNS, CDR2 SASEGT. The CDR3 nucleotides read TGTGCCAGCAGTGAACGAGGCTTCCAAGAGACCCAGTACTTC. Residues: CASSERGFQETQYF.

The rearrangement uses TRBV6-1 and TRBJ1-1, with a possible D match to TRBD1 (5 bases). Per the germline V gene, CDR1 is MNHNS and CDR2 is SASEGT. CDR3 length: 15 residues. V lost 4 bases, J lost 0 bases, and 12 bases lay in between. CDR3 residues: CASSGGTHVNTEAFF. CDR3 in DNA: TGTGCCAGCAGTGGAGGGACTCATGTGAACACTGAAGCTTTCTTT.